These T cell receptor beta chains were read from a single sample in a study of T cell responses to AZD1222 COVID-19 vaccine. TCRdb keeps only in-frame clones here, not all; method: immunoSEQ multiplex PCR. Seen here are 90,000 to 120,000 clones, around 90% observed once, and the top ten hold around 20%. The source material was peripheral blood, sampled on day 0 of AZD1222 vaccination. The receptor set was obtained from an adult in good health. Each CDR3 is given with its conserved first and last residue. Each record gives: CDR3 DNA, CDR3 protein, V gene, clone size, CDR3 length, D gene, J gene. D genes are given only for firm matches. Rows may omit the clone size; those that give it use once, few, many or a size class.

TGTGCCACCAGCAGAGGCAGTGTCTTTCAGCCCCAGCATTTT	CATSRGSVFQPQHF	TRBV15	.	14	.	TRBJ1-5
TGTGCCAGTAGTACGATCGGGGACACTGAAGCTTTCTTT	CASSTIGDTEAFF	TRBV19	.	13	.	TRBJ1-1
TGTGCCAGTAGTATCCTCGAAGGCAGGAGGAAATCCTATAATTCACCCCTCCACTTT	CASSILEGRRKSYNSPLHF	TRBV19	.	19	.	TRBJ1-6
TGCGCCAGCGCGTTAGCGGGGGGGGAAACAGATACGCAGTATTTT	CASALAGGETDTQYF	TRBV5-1	.	15	TRBD2	TRBJ2-3
TGTGCCAGCAGTTCAGCGGCAGGGGGCGAGGCAGATACGCAGTATTTT	CASSSAAGGEADTQYF	TRBV2	.	16	TRBD1	TRBJ2-3
TGTGCCAGCAGTACTACGGAGGGGGGCAAAGAGACCCAGTACTTC	CASSTTEGGKETQYF	TRBV28	.	15	.	TRBJ2-5
TGCAGCGTTGAGAGGGGTGGCGAGCAGTACTTC	CSVERGGEQYF	TRBV29-1	.	11	.	TRBJ2-7
TGCAGCGCCGCATTCAGGGGGGAAGCTTTCTTT	CSAAFRGEAFF	TRBV29-1	.	11	TRBD1	TRBJ1-1
TGTGCCAGTAGGAACCAAGAGGGGAGCGGCAATCAGCCCCAGCATTTT	CASRNQEGSGNQPQHF	TRBV19	.	16	.	TRBJ1-5
TGTGCCACCAGCAGAGATCAGTCAGGGGCTGGAAACACCATATATTTT	CATSRDQSGAGNTIYF	TRBV15	once	16	.	TRBJ1-3
TGTGCCAGCGCCCCAGAATGGGGTAACACTGAAGCTTTCTTT	CASAPEWGNTEAFF	TRBV2	.	14	.	TRBJ1-1
TGTGCCAGCAGGGACACCTCCGGCGGAGAGCAGTACTTC	CASRDTSGGEQYF	TRBV2	.	13	.	TRBJ2-7
TGTGCCAGCAGTTACTCTCTTACCACCCGGTACGAGCAGTACTTC	CASSYSLTTRYEQYF	TRBV6-2/TRBV6-3	.	15	.	TRBJ2-7
TGTGCCAGCAGCGCCGGTAGACAGGGGACCTACGAGCAGTACTTC	CASSAGRQGTYEQYF	TRBV9	once	15	TRBD1	TRBJ2-7
TGTGCCAGCAGTTTAGGCCAGACAAACACTGAAGCTTTCTTT	CASSLGQTNTEAFF	TRBV28	.	14	.	TRBJ1-1
TGTGCCAGCAGCCCAGGACCTATCTACGAGCAGTACTTC	CASSPGPIYEQYF	TRBV11-2	.	13	.	TRBJ2-7
TGTGCCAGCAGCTCCGGACACAGCACAGATACGCAGTATTTT	CASSSGHSTDTQYF	TRBV7-2	.	14	.	TRBJ2-3
TGCGCCAGCAAACCGGGACAGTTGAACACTGAAGCTTTCTTT	CASKPGQLNTEAFF	TRBV5-1	.	14	TRBD1	TRBJ1-1
TGTGCCAGCAGCTTAGCGGGCGGCGCCACCGCCGCACTGTTTTTT	CASSLAGGATAALFF	TRBV7-8	.	15	.	TRBJ1-4
TGTGCCAGCAGCTTGACCCCCCGGGACAGGGGGTACGAGCAGTACTTC	CASSLTPRDRGYEQYF	TRBV7-2	.	16	TRBD1	TRBJ2-7
TGTGCCAGCAGCAAAGGTCTCGGGGGAGACAATCAGCCCCAGCATTTT	CASSKGLGGDNQPQHF	TRBV21-1	.	16	.	TRBJ1-5
TGTGCCAGCAGTTTAGGGGGCCCCTACGAGCAGTACTTC	CASSLGGPYEQYF	TRBV27	.	13	.	TRBJ2-7
TGTGCCAGCAGCGGATGGACTAGCGGGTTCGAAACGAAATACAATGAGCAGTTCTTC	CASSGWTSGFETKYNEQFF	TRBV11-2	few	19	TRBD2	TRBJ2-1